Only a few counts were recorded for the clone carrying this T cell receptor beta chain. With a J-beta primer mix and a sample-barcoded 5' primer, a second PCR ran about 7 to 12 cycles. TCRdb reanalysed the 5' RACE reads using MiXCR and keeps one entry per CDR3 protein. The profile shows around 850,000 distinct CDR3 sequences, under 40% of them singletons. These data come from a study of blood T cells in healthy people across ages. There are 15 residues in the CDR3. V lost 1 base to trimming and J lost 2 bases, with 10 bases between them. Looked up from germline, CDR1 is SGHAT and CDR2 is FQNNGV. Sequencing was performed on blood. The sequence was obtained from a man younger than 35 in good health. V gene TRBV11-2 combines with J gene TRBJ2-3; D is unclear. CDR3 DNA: TGTGCCAGCAGCTTAGGTGGCAGGTACACAGATACGCAGTATTTT. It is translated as CASSLGGRYTDTQYF.